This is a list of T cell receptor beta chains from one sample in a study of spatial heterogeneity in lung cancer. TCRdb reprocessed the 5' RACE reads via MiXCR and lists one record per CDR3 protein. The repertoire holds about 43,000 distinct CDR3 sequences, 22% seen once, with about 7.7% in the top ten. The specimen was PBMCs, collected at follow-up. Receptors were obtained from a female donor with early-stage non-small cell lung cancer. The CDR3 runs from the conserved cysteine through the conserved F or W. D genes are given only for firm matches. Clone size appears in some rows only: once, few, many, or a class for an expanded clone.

TGTGCCAGCAGCCAAGTCCCAGGTACCGAGCAGTACTTC,CASSQVPGTEQYF,TRBJ2-7,TRBV3-1,13,-,-
TGTGCCAGCAGTTACTCCCGGGGGTCCACTGAAGCTTTCTTT,CASSYSRGSTEAFF,TRBJ1-1,TRBV6-5,14,-,-
TGTGCCATGGCGACGTCGACTGGCAAGCGGGAGAGGCATGAGCAGTTCTTC,CAMATSTGKRERHEQFF,TRBJ2-1,TRBV10-3,17,-,TRBD2
TGCAGCGTTGTGTGGGGTACGGCTTTCTTT,CSVVWGTAFF,TRBJ1-1,TRBV29-1,10,-,-
TGCAGTGCTAGCGGGGGATTTGGGAATGAGCAGTTCTTC,CSASGGFGNEQFF,TRBJ2-1,TRBV20-1,13,-,-
TGTGCCAGCCTTAGGCGCGAGAGGGGGGAGCTGTTTTTT,CASLRRERGELFF,TRBJ2-2,TRBV12-3/TRBV12-4,13,many,-
TGTGCCAGCATTTGGGATCGCATGGGGGCTAACATTGAAGCTTTCTTT,CASIWDRMGANIEAFF,TRBJ1-1,TRBV2,16,-,-
TGCGCCAGCAGCTCTCGGGCCGACAGGGCCGGGTATGGCTACACCTTC,CASSSRADRAGYGYTF,TRBJ1-2,TRBV5-1,16,-,TRBD1
TGTGCCAGCAGCGCAAGCGGGTCGGAACAGACCCAGTACTTC,CASSASGSEQTQYF,TRBJ2-5,TRBV3-1,14,few,-
TGCGCCAGCAGCTACGTTATGAACACTGAAGCTTTCTTT,CASSYVMNTEAFF,TRBJ1-1,TRBV5-1,13,few,-
TGTGCCAGCAGCTCGGGACAGGGAATAGATACGCAGTATTTT,CASSSGQGIDTQYF,TRBJ2-3,TRBV7-3,14,-,TRBD1
TGTGCCAGCGGTCCTAGTCAGCCCCAGCATTTT,CASGPSQPQHF,TRBJ1-5,TRBV7-8,11,many,-
TGTGCCAGCAGAGCGAGCGGGAGGGGTGGAGAGCAGTTCTTC,CASRASGRGGEQFF,TRBJ2-1,TRBV12-3/TRBV12-4,14,many,TRBD2
TGTGCCAGCAGTCGGGACAGCTATGGCTACACCTTC,CASSRDSYGYTF,TRBJ1-2,TRBV12-3/TRBV12-4,12,-,TRBD1
TGCAGCGTCGCAGGGAGGGATACGCAGTATTTT,CSVAGRDTQYF,TRBJ2-3,TRBV29-1,11,-,-
TGTGCCAGCAGCGCTCGGGGGCAGTACTATGGCTACACCTTC,CASSARGQYYGYTF,TRBJ1-2,TRBV27,14,-,-
TGTGCCAGCAGCGTAGACGGGACGGTCTATCAGCCCCAGCATTTT,CASSVDGTVYQPQHF,TRBJ1-5,TRBV9,15,-,-
TGTGCCAGTAAGCCGGGACAGTTGAGTCAGCCCCAGCATTTT,CASKPGQLSQPQHF,TRBJ1-5,TRBV19,14,many,TRBD1
TGTGCCAGCATCCATGGACGCTCCTACAATGAGCAGTTCTTC,CASIHGRSYNEQFF,TRBJ2-1,TRBV6-6,14,few,-
TGTGCCAGCAGATCTCAAACAGGGGTGGGAGAGACCCAGTACTTC,CASRSQTGVGETQYF,TRBJ2-5,TRBV28,15,few,TRBD1
TGTGCCAGCAGCTTAATCGGGGCCACAGATACGCAGTATTTT,CASSLIGATDTQYF,TRBJ2-3,TRBV7-9,14,-,-
TGTGCCAGCAGTCCCCCTGGTGGGATGGATAATTCACCCCTCCACTTT,CASSPPGGMDNSPLHF,TRBJ1-6,TRBV6-6,16,few,-
TGTGCCAGCAGCTCCTCCAACTATGGCTACACCTTC,CASSSSNYGYTF,TRBJ1-2,TRBV11-2,12,-,-
TGTGCCAGCAGCGAACCCGCAGAGGGCCCCCAGCATTTT,CASSEPAEGPQHF,TRBJ1-5,TRBV7-9,13,few,-
TGTGCCAGCTCACCAGATCTGACTATGAACACTGAAGCTTTCTTT,CASSPDLTMNTEAFF,TRBJ1-1,TRBV18,15,-,-
TGTGCCAGCAGTCGTAGGAGGGTCTCTAGCGGGAGGTCATTAACAGATACGCAGTATTTT,CASSRRRVSSGRSLTDTQYF,TRBJ2-3,TRBV12-3/TRBV12-4,20,-,TRBD2
TGCGCCAGCAGCTTGACCCCCCTAGCGGGAGTAGGCAATGAGCAGTTCTTC,CASSLTPLAGVGNEQFF,TRBJ2-1,TRBV5-1,17,-,TRBD2
TGCAGTGCTCCAGCGACAGGGAATTTTGAGCCCCAGCATTTT,CSAPATGNFEPQHF,TRBJ1-5,TRBV20-1,14,many,TRBD1
TGTGCCAGCAGTTTTCAGGGGCTACTGAGCAATCAGCCCCAGCATTTT,CASSFQGLLSNQPQHF,TRBJ1-5,TRBV12-3/TRBV12-4,16,-,-
TGCAGTGCTAGATTCAGGAACTATGGCTACACCTTC,CSARFRNYGYTF,TRBJ1-2,TRBV20-1,12,-,-
TGTGCCAGCAGCTTAGGTGGGACTGGGGCCAACGTCCTGACTTTC,CASSLGGTGANVLTF,TRBJ2-6,TRBV7-9,15,many,-
TGCGCCAGCAGCTCCCCAGTGGACCCCTACGAGCAGTACTTC,CASSSPVDPYEQYF,TRBJ2-7,TRBV5-1,14,-,-
TGTGCCAGCATCGGACAGGGGTATGGCTACACCTTC,CASIGQGYGYTF,TRBJ1-2,TRBV6-1,12,-,TRBD1
TGTGCCAGCTCACCACCAGGACTAGCGCCCTACAATGAGCAGTTCTTC,CASSPPGLAPYNEQFF,TRBJ2-1,TRBV18,16,-,TRBD2
TGTGCCAGCAGCTCTCCGCATGACCTGCTTTATGGCTACACCTTC,CASSSPHDLLYGYTF,TRBJ1-2,TRBV5-4,15,many,-
TGTGCCAGCAGAGTCTTAACCGGGGAGCTGTTTTTT,CASRVLTGELFF,TRBJ2-2,TRBV12-3/TRBV12-4,12,many,-
TGTGCCAGCAGGACTGACCCTCCGCCCCCTAATGAAAAACTGTTTTTT,CASRTDPPPPNEKLFF,TRBJ1-4,TRBV28,16,many,-
TGCAGTGCTAGAGATCCTACCCCGACAGGGGGTAAGCAGTTCTTC,CSARDPTPTGGKQFF,TRBJ2-1,TRBV20-1,15,-,TRBD1
TGTGCCAGCAGCTCTACAGATCTCTCCTACGAGCAGTACTTC,CASSSTDLSYEQYF,TRBJ2-7,TRBV7-2,14,-,-
TGCGCCAGCAGCCCAGCTGGGCAGGGGGCTTCAGATACGCAGTATTTT,CASSPAGQGASDTQYF,TRBJ2-3,TRBV5-1,16,few,TRBD1
TGTGCCAGCAGCTCACAGGGGTCAGACACTGAAGCTTTCTTT,CASSSQGSDTEAFF,TRBJ1-1,TRBV7-3,14,-,TRBD1
TGCGCCAGCAGTGAAGGACAGGGAGAGTTGGAGACCCAGTACTTC,CASSEGQGELETQYF,TRBJ2-5,TRBV4-1,15,few,TRBD1
TGTGCCTGGAGCAGACTAGCGGGAAACTACGAGCAGTACTTC,CAWSRLAGNYEQYF,TRBJ2-7,TRBV30,14,-,TRBD2
TGTGCCAGCACCTTACAGGGGGCGCATGGCTACACCTTC,CASTLQGAHGYTF,TRBJ1-2,TRBV7-9,13,-,TRBD1
TGCAGTGCTACTGGCGGGGGCTCCTACAATGAGCAGTTCTTC,CSATGGGSYNEQFF,TRBJ2-1,TRBV20-1,14,-,TRBD2
TGTGCCAGCAGCGAGGACAGCTCACTCTATGGCTACACCTTC,CASSEDSSLYGYTF,TRBJ1-2,TRBV11-2,14,few,-
TGTGCCAGCAGTTTATGGGAGGGCCCCTACGAGCAGTACTTC,CASSLWEGPYEQYF,TRBJ2-7,TRBV27,14,-,TRBD2
TGTGCCAGCAGGAGGGAGGACAACACCGGGGAGCTGTTTTTT,CASRREDNTGELFF,TRBJ2-2,TRBV6-6,14,few,-
TGTGCCAGCAGCTTAGCTCTTTCAGGGCTTCACGAGCAGTACTTC,CASSLALSGLHEQYF,TRBJ2-7,TRBV11-1,15,many,-
TGTGCCAGCACCCTCACTGCGGGACGCGGTAACAAGCAGTACTTC,CASTLTAGRGNKQYF,TRBJ2-7,TRBV27,15,-,-
TGTGCCAGCAGCTTAGGAACAGGGGGAATCCAAGAGACCCAGTACTTC,CASSLGTGGIQETQYF,TRBJ2-5,TRBV7-4,16,-,TRBD1
TGTGCCAGCAGCCCACTTCGAGCGGGGGGGTCAGATACGCAGTATTTT,CASSPLRAGGSDTQYF,TRBJ2-3,TRBV7-2,16,few,TRBD2
TGTGCCTGGACCGTGGGGGTTCTGGGGACCTTC,CAWTVGVLGTF,TRBJ1-2,TRBV30,11,few,-
TGCAGTGCCCCTTTAGCGGGAGAGGGATACGAGCAGTACTTC,CSAPLAGEGYEQYF,TRBJ2-7,TRBV20-1,14,-,TRBD2
TGTGCCAGCAAGATAGCCGGGACAGGGGGGATTGGCAATCAGCCCCAGCATTTT,CASKIAGTGGIGNQPQHF,TRBJ1-5,TRBV6-6,18,many,TRBD1
TGTGCCAGCAGCGTAGAGGACGCTAACAATGAGCAGTTCTTC,CASSVEDANNEQFF,TRBJ2-1,TRBV9,14,few,-